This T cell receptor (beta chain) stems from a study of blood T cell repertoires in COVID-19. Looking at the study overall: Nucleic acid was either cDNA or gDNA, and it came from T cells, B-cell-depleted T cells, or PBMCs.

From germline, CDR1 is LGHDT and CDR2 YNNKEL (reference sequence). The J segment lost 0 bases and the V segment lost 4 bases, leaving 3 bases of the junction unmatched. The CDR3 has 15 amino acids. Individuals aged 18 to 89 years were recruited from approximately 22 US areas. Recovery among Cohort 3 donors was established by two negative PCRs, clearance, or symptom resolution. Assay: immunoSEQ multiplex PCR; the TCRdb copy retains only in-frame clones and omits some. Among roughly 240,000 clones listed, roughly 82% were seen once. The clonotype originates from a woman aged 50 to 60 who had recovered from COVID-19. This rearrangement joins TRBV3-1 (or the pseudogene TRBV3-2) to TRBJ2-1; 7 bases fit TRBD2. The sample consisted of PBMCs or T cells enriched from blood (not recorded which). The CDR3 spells CASSRDYLSYNEQFF. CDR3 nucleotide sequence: TGTGCCAGCAGCCGGGACTATCTCTCCTACAATGAGCAGTTCTTC.